Listed below are T cell receptor beta chains from one sample, sequenced in a study of shared clonotypes between healthy human individuals. Sequenced by immunoSEQ multiplex PCR; TCRdb stores in-frame clones only, minus some. The data show about 1 million clones, with approximately 68% seen just once and about 1.5% held by the top ten. Sequencing was done on a sample of memory CD4+ T cells sorted from blood. The receptors were gathered from a man between 18 and 35 years old in good health. The CDR3 runs from the conserved cysteine through the conserved F or W. The order of the fields is J gene, V gene, D gene, CDR3 protein. A D gene is named only where the DNA matches it firmly.

>TRBJ1-2|TRBV9|-
CASSGDQGGYGYTF
>TRBJ1-2|TRBV20-1|-
CSARDPNGYTF
>TRBJ2-3|TRBV11-2|TRBD2
CASSPGWLAGSASTDTQYF
>TRBJ1-1|TRBV2|-
CASSEGVKAFF
>TRBJ2-3|TRBV30|-
CAWAQGVDTQYF
>TRBJ2-4|TRBV5-4|TRBD1
CASSHPGGHGNIQYF
>TRBJ2-3|TRBV29-1|-
CSVETGTDTQYF
>TRBJ1-2|TRBV6-1|-
CASSERPGALNYGYTF
>TRBJ2-7|TRBV7-2|-
CASSRITLASAYEQYF
>TRBJ2-3|TRBV4-3|-
CASSQEGTDTQYF
>TRBJ2-1|TRBV11-2|-
CASSLDRAGEQFF
>TRBJ1-1|TRBV7-8|-
CASSFNQGNTEAFF
>TRBJ1-1|TRBV7-9|-
CASSLGRQFTAFF
>TRBJ2-1|TRBV6-6|-
CASSRANEQFF
>TRBJ2-3|TRBV5-1|TRBD2
CASSSLSGGRTDTQYF
>TRBJ2-6|TRBV27|-
CASSASGANVLTF
>TRBJ2-1|TRBV18|-
CASSPGTYYNEQFF
>TRBJ2-1|TRBV9|-
CASSVEGMAYNEQFF
>TRBJ1-5|TRBV7-8|-
CASSDSNQPQHF
>TRBJ1-5|TRBV30|-
CAWSQKGFNQPQHF
>TRBJ2-7|TRBV5-4|-
CASSSKYEQYF
>TRBJ1-5|TRBV18|-
CASSPSQVNHQPQHF
>TRBJ2-1|TRBV30|-
CACYRIRLETYNEQFF
>TRBJ2-7|TRBV11-3|-
CASSLGAGSGQYF
>TRBJ1-1|TRBV29-1|-
CSVPGMTNTEAFF
>TRBJ1-1|TRBV30|-
CAWSRGAEAFF
>TRBJ2-3|TRBV11-2|TRBD2
CASSSSGAGDTQYF
>TRBJ1-5|TRBV10-3|-
CAISGPGGVDQPQHF
>TRBJ1-1|TRBV19|-
CASSQQNTEAFF
>TRBJ2-7|TRBV4-1|TRBD1
CASSLRDRAAEQYF
>TRBJ2-7|TRBV19|-
CASSGPRGYYEQYF
>TRBJ2-7|TRBV5-1|TRBD1
CASSFSPGQGNEQYF
>TRBJ2-7|TRBV5-4|TRBD1
CASSLGQGSYEQYF
>TRBJ2-3|TRBV6-1|-
CASSEKNRARDTQYF
>TRBJ2-3|TRBV5-4|TRBD2
CASSLASGGVDTQYF
>TRBJ1-1|TRBV7-2|-
CASSLYSDTEAFF
>TRBJ2-7|TRBV5-1|TRBD1
CASSLENRGRYYEQYF
>TRBJ1-1|TRBV19|-
CASSIRPDLNTEAFF
>TRBJ2-3|TRBV19|-
CASRRAERTDTQYF
>TRBJ1-1|TRBV5-4|-
CASMRGGAGNTEAFF
>TRBJ1-1|TRBV10-2|-
CASSDRNTEAFF
>TRBJ2-1|TRBV2|TRBD2
CASSVGLAGGYNEQFF
>TRBJ2-3|TRBV18|TRBD2
CASSLGSGRLTDTQYF
>TRBJ2-2|TRBV5-1|-
CASSFLPNTNTGELFF
>TRBJ1-2|TRBV18|-
CASTTLSGAPYGYTF
>TRBJ2-4|TRBV5-6|TRBD1
CASSRTQGTDIQYF
>TRBJ1-1|TRBV5-4|TRBD1
CASSFTGGRDSEAFF
>TRBJ2-5|TRBV9|TRBD2
CASSVATASGQETQYF
>TRBJ1-1|TRBV6-6|-
CASSYAPLGTEAFF
>TRBJ1-2|TRBV28|-
CASSHGTTYGYTF
>TRBJ2-1|TRBV9|TRBD1
CASSGGQGKNEQFF
>TRBJ1-5|TRBV4-2|TRBD1
CASSHRTGDSQTSNQPQHF
>TRBJ2-7|TRBV10-2|-
CASSEPVGGAYEQYF
>TRBJ1-1|TRBV5-1|TRBD1
CASSTGQGLYDEAFF
>TRBJ1-1|TRBV7-9|TRBD1
CASSLDRGAFF